This T cell receptor beta chain is drawn from a study of cytomegalovirus exposure and HLA in healthy donors. Deletions cut 2 bases from V and 4 bases from J, with 8 bases between. The germline V gene encodes CDR1 ENHRY and CDR2 SYGVKD. The CDR3 extends over 13 amino acids. The PCR ran on 60 Vbeta and 13 Jbeta primers. Profiling relied on immunoSEQ multiplex PCR, and the TCRdb table lists in-frame clones only, not all of them. Of approximately 200,000 clones listed, 60% to 85% were seen once; the top ten hold roughly 16%. Study-wide points: CMV antigen specificity was confirmed in vitro for three CMV-associated chains.

As regards this clone: Antigen: not known.

Sequencing was performed on PBMCs. The chain uses TRBV10-3 and TRBJ2-5; D gene ambiguous. This TCR came from a man in his forties or fifties in good health and CMV-seronegative. CDR3 in DNA: TGTGCCATCAGTGAGGGGCGCGTAGAGACCCAGTACTTC. Translating gives CAISEGRVETQYF.